A few counts support the clone carrying this T cell receptor (beta chain). Amplification of TCR beta CDR3 regions was performed using RNA transcripts as template. First-round RT-PCR of the TCR CDR3 relied on the HTBI primer set. TCRdb re-analysed the multiplex PCR reads in MiXCR, keeping a single row per CDR3 protein. Of fewer than 850,000 distinct CDR3 sequences in the sample, about 18% are singletons; the top ten hold about 14%. Deletions cut 4 bases from V and 2 bases from J, with 16 bases between. Germline lookup yields CDR1 SGHRS and CDR2 YFSETQ. The CDR3 has 15 amino acids. The sample originates from a study of T cells in Graves' hyperthyroidism and ophthalmopathy.

V and J are TRBV5-1 and TRBJ2-7; perhaps TRBD1 as D (6 bases). The sequence derives from a man over 45 with Graves' hyperthyroidism. Source material: blood. The CDR3 region has the DNA TGCGCCAGCAGCCTACAGGGTGGGGCGACCTACGAGCAGTACTTC. It encodes CASSLQGGATYEQYF.